A single sample gave rise to the 9 T cell receptor beta chains below, sequenced in a study of identical twins. TCRdb processed the 5' RACE reads anew with MiXCR; each CDR3 protein has one entry. The data hold around 1.7 million distinct CDR3 sequences, with about 32% observed a single time. The sequenced material came from cord blood. Receptors originate from a newborn girl in good health.

The chain combines TRBV18 with TRBJ2-7; no firm D call. This CDR3 contains 12 residues. The ends were cut back, 4 bases at V and 4 bases at J, with 8 bases in the middle. The V gene's germline CDR1 is KGHSH and CDR2 LQKENI. The CDR3 here is CASSRAKYEQYF. CDR3 DNA sequence: TGTGCCAGCTCACGGGCAAAATACGAGCAGTACTTC.

In this sample, this clonotype turned up a few times. V is TRBV20-1 and J is TRBJ2-3; D gene ambiguous. The CDR3 length is 14 residues. Germline V gives CDR1 DFQATT, CDR2 SNEGSKA (reference sequence). Trimming stripped 3 bases from V and 2 bases from J, with 12 bases between. In DNA, the CDR3 is TGCAGTGCTAGTTCCCCTACAATCACAGATACGCAGTATTTT. Encoded protein: CSASSPTITDTQYF.

This rearrangement joins TRBV27 to TRBJ1-1; TRBD1 matches at 7 bases. Losses at the gene ends were 1 base for V and 3 bases for J; bases not matched to a gene: 5. The V gene's germline CDR1 is MNHEY and CDR2 SMNVEV (reference sequence). This CDR3 is 15 amino acids long. This CDR3 is CASSLFFQGDTEAFF. The CDR3 nucleotides read TGTGCCAGCAGTTTATTTTTCCAGGGGGACACTGAAGCTTTCTTT.

This clonotype has a handful of counts. V and J are TRBV4-2 and TRBJ1-2; the D gene is possibly TRBD1 (6 bases). CDR1 is LGHNA and CDR2 is YNFKEQ in the germline V gene. The CDR3 has 16 residues. Trimming took 0 bases from V and 7 from J, leaving 18 bases between them. CDR3 sequence (DNA): TGTGCCAGCAGCCAAGATCTCGCCGACAGGTCATCTGGCTACACCTTC. It codes for CASSQDLADRSSGYTF.

In its sample, this clonotype was seen a few times. The chain couples TRBV7-9 to TRBJ2-7; D remains ambiguous. Germline-derived CDR1 and CDR2 are SEHNR and FQNEAQ (reference sequence). V was clipped by 7 bases and J by 6 bases, with 10 bases between them. CDR3 length: 11 residues. The CDR3 bases are TGTGCCAGCATCCCTATAAGCGAGCAGTACTTC. Translated, it gives CASIPISEQYF.

The chain carries TRBV7-7 and TRBJ2-7; 8 positions agree with TRBD1. This CDR3 is built from 16 residues. CDR1 and CDR2 (germline): SSHAT, FNYEAQ (reference sequence). Trimming cost V 2 bases and J 1 base; bases outside gene matches: 7. For the CDR3, the DNA is TGTGCCAGCAGCTTAACCGGACAGGGATTATCCTACGAGCAGTACTTC. Its protein is CASSLTGQGLSYEQYF.

The gene calls are TRBV7-2 and TRBJ2-1; tentatively, D is TRBD2 (6 bases). This CDR3 has 13 residues. Trimming took off 5 bases at V and 6 bases at J, with 11 bases between the two ends. Germline V lookup: CDR1 SGHTA, CDR2 FQGNSA. The CDR3 DNA reads TGTGCCAGCAGCGCGGGACGGACCAATGAGCAGTTCTTC. This codes for CASSAGRTNEQFF.

The chain couples TRBV10-3 to TRBJ2-7; 9 bases are a match to TRBD2. This CDR3 is 15 amino acids long. Germline CDR1 reads ENHRY; CDR2 reads SYGVKD. The V gene end was trimmed by 6 bases and the J gene end by 6 bases; junction bases not matched to a gene: 12. CDR3 sequence reads: CAISGVAGDSSEQYF. CDR3 DNA sequence: TGTGCCATCAGCGGGGTAGCGGGAGATTCATCCGAGCAGTACTTC.

The chain is built from TRBV29-1 and TRBJ1-1; D perhaps matches TRBD1 (5 bases). This CDR3 has 14 residues. Germline values: CDR1 SQVTM, CDR2 ANQGSEA. The ends were cut back, 7 bases at V and 0 bases at J, with 15 bases in the middle. The CDR3 bases are TGCAGCGGGGGGGGAGGGCGCTTGAACACTGAAGCTTTCTTT. This codes for CSGGGGRLNTEAFF.